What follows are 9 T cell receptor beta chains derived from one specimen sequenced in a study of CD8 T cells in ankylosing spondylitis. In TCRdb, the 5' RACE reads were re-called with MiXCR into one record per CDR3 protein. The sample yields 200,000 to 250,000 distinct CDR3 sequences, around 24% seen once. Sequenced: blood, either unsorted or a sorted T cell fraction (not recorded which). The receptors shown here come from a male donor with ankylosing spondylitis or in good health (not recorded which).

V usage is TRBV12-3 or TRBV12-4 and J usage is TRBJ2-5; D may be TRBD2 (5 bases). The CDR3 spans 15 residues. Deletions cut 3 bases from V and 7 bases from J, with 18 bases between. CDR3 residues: CASSFRHYQEGTQYF. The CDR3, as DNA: TGTGCCAGCAGTTTTCGGCACTACCAAGAGGGGACCCAGTACTTC.

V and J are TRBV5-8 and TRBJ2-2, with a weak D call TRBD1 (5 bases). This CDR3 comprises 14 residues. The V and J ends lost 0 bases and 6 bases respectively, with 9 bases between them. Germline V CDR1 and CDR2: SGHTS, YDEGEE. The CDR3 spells CASSLDRLPGELFF. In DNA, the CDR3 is TGTGCCAGCAGCTTGGACAGGCTCCCCGGGGAGCTGTTTTTT. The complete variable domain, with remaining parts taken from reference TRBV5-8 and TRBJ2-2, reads EAGVTQSPTHLIKTRGQQATLRCSPISGHTSVYWYQQALGLGLQFLLWYDEGEERNRGNFPPRFSGRQFPNYSSELNVNALELEDSALYLCASSLDRLPGELFFGEGSRLTVL.

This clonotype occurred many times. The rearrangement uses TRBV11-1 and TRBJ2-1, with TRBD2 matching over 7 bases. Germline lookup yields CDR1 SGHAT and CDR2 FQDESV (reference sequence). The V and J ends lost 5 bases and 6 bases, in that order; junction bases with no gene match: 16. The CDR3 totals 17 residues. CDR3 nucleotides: TGTGCCAGCAGCCCCTCCCGAGGGGAGGGCCGGTCCAATGAGCAGTTCTTC. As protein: CASSPSRGEGRSNEQFF. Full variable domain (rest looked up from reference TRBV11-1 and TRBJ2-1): EAEVAQSPRYKITEKSQAVAFWCDPISGHATLYWYRQILGQGPELLVQFQDESVVDDSQLPKDRFSAERLKGVDSTLKIQPAELGDSAMYLCASSPSRGEGRSNEQFFGPGTRLTVL.

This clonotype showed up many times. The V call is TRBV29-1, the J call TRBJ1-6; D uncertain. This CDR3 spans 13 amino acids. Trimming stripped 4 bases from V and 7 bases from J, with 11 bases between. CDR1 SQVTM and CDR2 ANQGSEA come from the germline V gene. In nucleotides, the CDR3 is TGCAGCGTTGCAAGGGAGACAAATTCACCCCTCCACTTT. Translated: CSVARETNSPLHF.

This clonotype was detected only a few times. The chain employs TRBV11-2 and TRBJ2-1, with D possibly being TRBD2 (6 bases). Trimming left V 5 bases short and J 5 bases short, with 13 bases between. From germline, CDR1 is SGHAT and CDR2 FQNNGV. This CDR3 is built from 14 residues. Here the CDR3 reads CASSHRDLNNEQFF. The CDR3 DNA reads TGTGCCAGCAGCCACCGGGACTTAAACAATGAGCAGTTCTTC.

This CDR3 reads CASSPIGTSGNEQFF. DNA for the CDR3: TGTGCCAGCAGCCCAATCGGGACTAGCGGCAATGAGCAGTTCTTC. The chain joins TRBV7-2 to TRBJ2-1; 11 positions match TRBD2. This CDR3 spans 15 amino acids. The V gene's germline CDR1 is SGHTA and CDR2 FQGNSA. V lost 5 bases, J lost 6 bases, and 6 bases stayed unmatched. Full variable domain (outside the CDR3, taken from reference TRBV7-2 and TRBJ2-1): GAGVSQSPSNKVTEKGKDVELRCDPISGHTALYWYRQSLGQGLEFLIYFQGNSAPDKSGLPSDRFSAERTGGSVSTLTIQRTQQEDSAVYLCASSPIGTSGNEQFFGPGTRLTVL.

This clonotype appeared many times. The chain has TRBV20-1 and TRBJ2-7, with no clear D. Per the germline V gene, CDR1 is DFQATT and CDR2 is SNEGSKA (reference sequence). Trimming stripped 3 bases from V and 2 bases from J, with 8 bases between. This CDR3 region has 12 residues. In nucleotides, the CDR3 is TGCAGTGCTAGTGGGCAGACCTACGAGCAGTACTTC. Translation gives CSASGQTYEQYF.

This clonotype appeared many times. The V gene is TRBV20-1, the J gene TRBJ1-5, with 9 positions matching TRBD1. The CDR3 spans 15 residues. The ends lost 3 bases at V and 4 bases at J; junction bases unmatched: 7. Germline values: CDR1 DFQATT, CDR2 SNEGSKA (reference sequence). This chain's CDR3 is CSASHGQGRNQPQHF. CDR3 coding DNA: TGCAGTGCTAGCCATGGACAGGGGAGGAATCAGCCCCAGCATTTT.

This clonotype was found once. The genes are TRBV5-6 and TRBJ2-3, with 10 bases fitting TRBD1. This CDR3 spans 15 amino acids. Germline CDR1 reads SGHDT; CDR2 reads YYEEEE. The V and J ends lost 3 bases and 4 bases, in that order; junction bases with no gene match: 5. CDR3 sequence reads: CASSWGTGDSDTQYF. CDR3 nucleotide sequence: TGTGCCAGCAGCTGGGGGACAGGGGATTCAGATACGCAGTATTTT.